These T cell receptor beta chains were read from a single sample in a study of CD8 T cells in Susac syndrome. TCRdb itself ran the immunoSEQ multiplex PCR reads through MiXCR, one entry per CDR3 protein. This sample yields some 150,000 distinct CDR3 sequences, of which approximately 94% are seen a single time; approximately 0.08% belongs to the top ten. Input material: CD4+ T cells from PBMCs. Receptors were obtained from a human donor in good health. Each CDR3 is given with its conserved first and last residue. The order of the fields is V gene, clone size, J gene, D gene, CDR3 protein, CDR3 DNA. D genes are given only for firm matches. Only part of the rows carry a size: once, few, many, or a class if the clone is expanded.

V: TRBV7-2; size: NA; J: TRBJ2-7; D: NA; CDR3: CASSRLVDQEQYF; DNA: TGTGCCAGCAGCCGCCTCGTAGATCAGGAGCAGTACTTC
V: TRBV18; size: NA; J: TRBJ1-2; D: TRBD1; CDR3: CASSPGVQGADGYTF; DNA: TGTGCCAGCTCACCAGGGGTCCAGGGGGCCGATGGCTACACCTTC
V: TRBV12-2; size: NA; J: TRBJ2-7; D: NA; CDR3: CASRLDGLSREQYF; DNA: TGTGCAAGTCGCTTAGACGGGTTAAGTAGGGAGCAGTACTTC
V: TRBV25-1; size: once; J: TRBJ2-1; D: TRBD2; CDR3: CASSEWSGTSGLSSYNEQFF; DNA: TGTGCCAGCAGTGAATGGAGCGGAACTAGCGGCTTGAGCTCCTACAATGAGCAGTTCTTC
V: TRBV9; size: NA; J: TRBJ2-2; D: NA; CDR3: CASSVGAEGTGELFF; DNA: TGTGCCAGCAGCGTGGGGGCCGAGGGCACCGGGGAGCTGTTTTTT
V: TRBV20-1; size: NA; J: TRBJ2-7; D: NA; CDR3: CSARGAGLEQYF; DNA: TGCAGTGCTAGAGGGGCAGGGCTCGAGCAGTACTTC
V: TRBV2; size: NA; J: TRBJ1-5; D: TRBD1; CDR3: CASVVEQGDDQPQHF; DNA: TGTGCCAGCGTTGTTGAACAGGGGGATGATCAGCCCCAGCATTTT
V: TRBV4-1; size: NA; J: TRBJ1-4; D: TRBD1; CDR3: CASSQGDRGKEKLFF; DNA: TGCGCCAGCAGCCAAGGGGACAGGGGGAAGGAAAAACTGTTTTTT
V: TRBV5-4; size: NA; J: TRBJ1-2; D: NA; CDR3: CASSPDRRLLYGYTF; DNA: TGTGCCAGCAGCCCTGACAGGCGTCTACTCTATGGCTACACCTTC
V: TRBV10-3; size: NA; J: TRBJ2-6; D: NA; CDR3: CAISEVRVLGSTGANVLTF; DNA: TGTGCCATCAGTGAGGTGAGGGTACTAGGATCAACTGGGGCCAACGTCCTGACTTTC
V: TRBV20-1; size: NA; J: TRBJ2-1; D: NA; CDR3: CSAGGRELYEQFF; DNA: TGCAGTGCCGGGGGGCGGGAGCTCTATGAGCAGTTCTTC
V: TRBV7-8; size: NA; J: TRBJ2-1; D: NA; CDR3: CASSLLRVSYNEQFF; DNA: TGTGCCAGCAGCTTACTGCGGGTCTCCTACAATGAGCAGTTCTTC
V: TRBV4-1; size: NA; J: TRBJ1-1; D: TRBD1; CDR3: CASSHPGQGVSNTEAFF; DNA: TGCGCCAGCAGCCATCCCGGACAGGGGGTTTCGAACACTGAAGCTTTCTTT
V: TRBV23-1; size: NA; J: TRBJ2-5; D: NA; CDR3: CASRFSILGETQYF; DNA: TGCGCCAGCAGATTCAGCATACTGGGGGAGACCCAGTACTTC
V: TRBV5-1; size: once; J: TRBJ2-7; D: TRBD2; CDR3: CASSGSSGRAYEQYF; DNA: TGCGCCAGCAGCGGTTCTAGCGGGAGGGCCTACGAGCAGTACTTC
V: TRBV7-9; size: NA; J: TRBJ2-7; D: NA; CDR3: CASSPGLAVDEQYF; DNA: TGTGCCAGCAGTCCCGGGCTAGCTGTTGACGAGCAGTACTTC
V: TRBV12-3/TRBV12-4; size: once; J: TRBJ2-2; D: NA; CDR3: CASSLEQSNTGELFF; DNA: TGTGCCAGCAGTTTAGAACAGTCGAACACCGGGGAGCTGTTTTTT
V: TRBV3-1; size: NA; J: TRBJ2-7; D: NA; CDR3: CASSPQPGRSYEQYF; DNA: TGTGCCAGCAGCCCTCAACCGGGACGGTCCTACGAGCAGTACTTC
V: TRBV10-2; size: NA; J: TRBJ2-5; D: TRBD1; CDR3: CASRGQGTETQYF; DNA: TGCGCCAGCAGAGGACAGGGTACAGAGACCCAGTACTTC
V: TRBV29-1; size: NA; J: TRBJ2-3; D: NA; CDR3: CSVDIPGHHTDTQYF; DNA: TGCAGCGTGGATATCCCGGGACACCACACAGATACGCAGTATTTT
V: TRBV3-1; size: NA; J: TRBJ2-3; D: NA; CDR3: CASSRGQADTQYF; DNA: TGTGCCAGCAGCCGGGGACAAGCTGACACGCAGTATTTT
V: TRBV18; size: NA; J: TRBJ2-1; D: NA; CDR3: CASSPRENEQFF; DNA: TGTGCCAGCTCACCCAGGGAAAATGAGCAGTTCTTC
V: TRBV20-1; size: NA; J: TRBJ2-1; D: NA; CDR3: CSARQTAGANEQFF; DNA: TGCAGTGCCAGACAGACGGCGGGGGCGAATGAGCAGTTCTTC
V: TRBV5-1; size: NA; J: TRBJ2-7; D: NA; CDR3: CASSPEGRSFDEQHF; DNA: TGCGCCAGCAGTCCCGAGGGTCGGAGTTTCGACGAGCAGCACTTC
V: TRBV6-1; size: few; J: TRBJ2-7; D: NA; CDR3: CASSEDVRSYEQYF; DNA: TGTGCCAGCAGTGAGGACGTCCGCTCCTACGAGCAGTACTTC
V: TRBV29-1; size: NA; J: TRBJ2-1; D: NA; CDR3: CSPGDSYNEQFF; DNA: TGCAGCCCGGGGGACAGCTACAATGAGCAGTTCTTC
V: TRBV19; size: NA; J: TRBJ2-2; D: TRBD1; CDR3: CASRGPTNTGELFF; DNA: TGTGCCAGCAGGGGGCCCACGAACACCGGGGAGCTGTTTTTT
V: TRBV20-1; size: NA; J: TRBJ2-3; D: TRBD2; CDR3: CSASQTSGDMGTQYF; DNA: TGCAGTGCTAGCCAGACTAGCGGGGATATGGGTACGCAGTATTTT
V: TRBV3-1; size: NA; J: TRBJ1-2; D: TRBD1; CDR3: CASSQGRTGGYTF; DNA: TGTGCCAGCAGCCAAGGGAGGACAGGCGGCTACACCTTC
V: TRBV18; size: NA; J: TRBJ1-5; D: TRBD1; CDR3: CASSQGQGANQPQHF; DNA: TGTGCCAGCTCACAGGGACAGGGGGCTAATCAGCCCCAGCATTTT
V: TRBV6-6; size: NA; J: TRBJ2-7; D: NA; CDR3: CASSYTKAWLNYEQYF; DNA: TGTGCCAGCAGTTACACGAAGGCCTGGCTGAACTACGAGCAGTACTTC
V: TRBV3-1; size: NA; J: TRBJ2-3; D: NA; CDR3: CASSQEVPTDTQYF; DNA: TGTGCCAGCAGCCAAGAGGTGCCCACAGATACGCAGTATTTT
V: TRBV19; size: NA; J: TRBJ1-5; D: TRBD1; CDR3: CASSIQGAGNQPQHF; DNA: TGTGCCAGTAGTATCCAGGGGGCAGGCAATCAGCCCCAGCATTTT
V: TRBV7-8; size: NA; J: TRBJ2-2; D: TRBD1; CDR3: CASSLKPTTGANTGELFF; DNA: TGTGCCAGCAGCCTCAAACCGACGACAGGGGCGAACACCGGGGAGCTGTTTTTT
V: TRBV20-1; size: NA; J: TRBJ1-5; D: TRBD1; CDR3: CSASPWDRGNQPQHF; DNA: TGCAGTGCTAGCCCCTGGGACAGGGGTAATCAGCCCCAGCATTTT
V: TRBV7-8; size: once; J: TRBJ1-1; D: NA; CDR3: CASSLVGGNTEAFF; DNA: TGTGCCAGCAGCTTAGTGGGGGGAAACACTGAAGCTTTCTTT
V: TRBV6-2/TRBV6-3; size: NA; J: TRBJ2-7; D: TRBD2; CDR3: CASSAGTSVHEQYF; DNA: TGTGCCAGCAGCGCCGGGACTAGCGTCCACGAGCAGTACTTC
V: TRBV11-1; size: once; J: TRBJ2-7; D: NA; CDR3: CASSLGREIVYEQYF; DNA: TGTGCCAGCAGCTTAGGAAGGGAGATCGTCTACGAGCAGTACTTC
V: TRBV5-6; size: NA; J: TRBJ2-2; D: NA; CDR3: CASSLGRTGELFF; DNA: TGTGCCAGCAGCTTAGGACGCACCGGGGAGCTGTTTTTT
V: TRBV12-3/TRBV12-4; size: NA; J: TRBJ1-1; D: NA; CDR3: CASSLLRGADTEAFF; DNA: TGTGCCAGCAGTTTGCTCAGGGGTGCGGACACTGAAGCTTTCTTT
V: TRBV19; size: NA; J: TRBJ1-1; D: NA; CDR3: CASSIGQLNTEAFF; DNA: TGTGCCAGTAGTATAGGTCAGTTGAACACTGAAGCTTTCTTT
V: TRBV12-3/TRBV12-4; size: NA; J: TRBJ1-2; D: TRBD1; CDR3: CASSFPQGAKGYTF; DNA: TGTGCCAGCAGTTTTCCCCAGGGGGCAAAGGGCTACACCTTC
V: TRBV20-1; size: NA; J: TRBJ1-5; D: NA; CDR3: CSARDGLSNQPQHF; DNA: TGCAGTGCTAGAGATGGGCTGAGCAATCAGCCCCAGCATTTT
V: TRBV2; size: NA; J: TRBJ2-5; D: NA; CDR3: CASSDATGQETQYF; DNA: TGTGCCAGCAGCGACGCGACAGGCCAAGAGACCCAGTACTTC
V: TRBV9; size: NA; J: TRBJ1-2; D: NA; CDR3: CASSVSPGRNYGYTF; DNA: TGTGCCAGCAGCGTATCCCCAGGGCGGAACTATGGCTACACCTTC
V: TRBV20-1; size: NA; J: TRBJ2-7; D: NA; CDR3: CSARSAVLYEQYF; DNA: TGCAGTGCTAGATCAGCGGTCTTATACGAGCAGTACTTC
V: TRBV5-1; size: NA; J: TRBJ2-6; D: TRBD1; CDR3: CASSSPKQGATGANVLTF; DNA: TGCGCCAGCAGCTCCCCTAAACAGGGGGCCACTGGGGCCAACGTCCTGACTTTC
V: TRBV9; size: NA; J: TRBJ2-6; D: NA; CDR3: CASSERGGGPGANVLTF; DNA: TGTGCCAGCAGCGAAAGAGGAGGGGGGCCTGGGGCCAACGTCCTGACTTTC
V: TRBV3-1; size: NA; J: TRBJ1-2; D: NA; CDR3: CASSQEGGRKFYGYTF; DNA: TGTGCCAGCAGCCAAGAAGGGGGAAGGAAGTTCTATGGCTACACCTTC
V: TRBV5-1; size: NA; J: TRBJ1-1; D: NA; CDR3: CASSLGWMNTEAFF; DNA: TGCGCCAGCAGCTTGGGGTGGATGAACACTGAAGCTTTCTTT
V: TRBV29-1; size: NA; J: TRBJ2-7; D: TRBD1; CDR3: CSVRGQGAVYEQYF; DNA: TGCAGCGTTCGTGGACAGGGGGCCGTCTACGAGCAGTACTTC
V: TRBV7-9; size: NA; J: TRBJ2-5; D: NA; CDR3: CASSLEIETQYF; DNA: TGTGCCAGCAGCTTAGAGATCGAGACCCAGTACTTC
V: TRBV19; size: NA; J: TRBJ1-1; D: NA; CDR3: CASSRTPGTANTEAFF; DNA: TGTGCCAGTAGCCGTACCCCGGGGACCGCGAACACTGAAGCTTTCTTT